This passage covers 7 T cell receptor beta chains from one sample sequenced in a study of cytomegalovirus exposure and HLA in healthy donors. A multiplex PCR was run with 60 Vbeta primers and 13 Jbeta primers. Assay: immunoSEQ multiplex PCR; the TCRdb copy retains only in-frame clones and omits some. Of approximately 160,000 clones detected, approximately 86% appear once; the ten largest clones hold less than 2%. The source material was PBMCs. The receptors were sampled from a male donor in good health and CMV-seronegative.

The CDR3 loop reads CASSPGQGFQEQYF. CDR3 in DNA: TGTGCCAGCAGTCCGGGACAGGGGTTCCAAGAGCAGTACTTC. The chain combines TRBV27 with TRBJ2-7, with 10 bases fitting TRBD1. Trimming removed 5 bases from V and 7 bases from J; junction bases left unmatched: 8. This CDR3 spans 14 amino acids. CDR1 and CDR2 from the germline V gene are MNHEY and SMNVEV (reference sequence).

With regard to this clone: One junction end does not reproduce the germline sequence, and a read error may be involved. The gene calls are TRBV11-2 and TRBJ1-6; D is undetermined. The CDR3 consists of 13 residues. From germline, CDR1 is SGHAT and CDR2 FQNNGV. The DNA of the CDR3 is TGTGCCAGCAGACCCATACAGAATTCACCCCTCCTCTTT. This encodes CASRPIQNSPLLF.

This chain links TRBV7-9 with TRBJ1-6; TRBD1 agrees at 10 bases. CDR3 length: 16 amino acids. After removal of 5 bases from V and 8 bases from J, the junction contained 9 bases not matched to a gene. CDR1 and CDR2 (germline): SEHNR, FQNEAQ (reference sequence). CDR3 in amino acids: CASSRRQGASDSPLHF. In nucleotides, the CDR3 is TGTGCCAGCAGCCGGAGACAGGGGGCCTCGGATTCACCCCTCCACTTT.

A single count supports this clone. The CDR3 region has the DNA TGTGCCAGCAGCTTTGGACGGGCGGGAGCTTTCTTT. Its translation is CASSFGRAGAFF. The chain is built from TRBV7-2 and TRBJ1-1; no clear D. The CDR3 covers 12 residues. Germline CDR1 is SGHTA and CDR2 is FQGNSA. Trimming stripped 3 bases from V and 10 bases from J, with 12 bases between.

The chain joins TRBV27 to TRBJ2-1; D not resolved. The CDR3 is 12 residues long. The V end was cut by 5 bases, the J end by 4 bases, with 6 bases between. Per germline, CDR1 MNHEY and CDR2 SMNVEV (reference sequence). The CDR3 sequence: CASSTPYNEQFF. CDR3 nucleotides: TGTGCCAGCAGTACACCATACAATGAGCAGTTCTTC.

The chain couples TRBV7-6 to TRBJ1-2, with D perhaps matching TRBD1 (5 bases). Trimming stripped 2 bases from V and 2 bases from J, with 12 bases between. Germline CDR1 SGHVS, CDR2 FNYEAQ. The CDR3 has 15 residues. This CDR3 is CASSLRAGPNYGYTF. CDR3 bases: TGTGCCAGCAGCTTAAGAGCAGGGCCCAACTATGGCTACACCTTC.

The CDR3 is CASSLGTGDYSNQPQHF. As DNA, the CDR3 is TGTGCCAGCAGCTTAGGGACAGGGGATTATAGCAATCAGCCCCAGCATTTT. J is TRBJ1-5 and V is TRBV7-9; 9 bases align to TRBD1. This CDR3 comprises 17 residues. Looked up from germline, CDR1 is SEHNR and CDR2 is FQNEAQ (reference sequence). V shed 1 base and J 0 bases; nucleotides not matched to a gene: 4.